This TCR beta chain was profiled in a study of blood T cells in healthy people across ages. Whole-study findings and limits: PBMCs went unsorted, and a conclusive naive versus antigen-experienced comparison was therefore prevented.

The second PCR ran about 6 to 12 cycles with a sample-barcoded 5' primer and J-beta primers. One entry per CDR3 protein results from TCRdb running MiXCR on the 5' RACE reads. The sample lists 600,000 or so distinct CDR3 sequences; around 48% were seen once. As for this clonotype: Its antigen remains unidentified.

This CDR3 is 15 amino acids long. J was trimmed by 3 bases and V by 4 bases; bases with no gene match: 7. Germline CDR1 MNHEY, CDR2 SVGAGI. V gene TRBV6-5 combines with J gene TRBJ2-3; 7 bases line up with TRBD2. Material for sequencing was blood. This clonotype was sampled from an elderly man in good health. The CDR3 nucleotides are TGTGCCAGCAGTTCCGTAAGCGGGGTGACAGATACGCAGTATTTT. As protein: CASSSVSGVTDTQYF.